This TCR beta chain was sequenced for a study of Graves' ophthalmopathy and Graves' hyperthyroidism. Study results and caveats: Blood samples also showed most expanded thyroid clonotypes exceeding 0.001 frequency. The model achieved 70.59% sensitivity and 72% to 85% specificity for ophthalmopathy progression.

Scientists amplified the TCR beta CDR3 regions from RNA transcripts. RT-PCR was first run with HTBI primers, then multiplex PCR in a second round. Each CDR3 protein is one row after TCRdb ran MiXCR on the multiplex PCR reads. The table shows 620,000 or so distinct CDR3 sequences, with about 20% occurring only once. There are a few counts of this clonotype. Its target is not known. Germline V gene data show CDR1 as MGHRA and CDR2 as YSYEKL. CDR3 length equals 14 residues. V was pared by 9 bases and J by 3 bases, with 15 bases between. The chain joins TRBV4-1 to TRBJ2-4; possibly TRBD1 or TRBD2 for D (5 bases each). Material: peripheral blood. The receptor was derived from a woman between 18 and 30 years old with stable Graves' hyperthyroidism. Some clones in this sample may be carry-over from other donors' samples. CDR3 sequence reads: CARTNRGDKNIQYF. The CDR3 region has the DNA TGCGCCAGGACTAACCGAGGGGACAAAAACATTCAGTACTTC.